In its sample, the clone carrying this TCR beta chain was seen many times. The antigen is unknown. TCRdb used MiXCR to reprocess the 5' RACE reads, holding one entry per CDR3 protein. The sample carries thousands of distinct CDR3 sequences, 15% to 20% recorded once. The source of the sample is a study of T-cell memory formation after mild COVID-19. Whole-study findings and limits: Clones shrinking from day 15 to 85 showed even CD4/CD8 mixes; later expanders tilted CD4+. There were some responding clones in pre-infection memory, which suggested that cross-reactive memory had joined. What remained unconfirmed was the SARS-CoV-2 specificity of second-wave clones peaking on day 37.

The V gene's germline CDR1 is SGHNT and CDR2 YYREEE (reference sequence). Trimming took 0 bases from V and 5 from J, leaving 8 bases between them. The CDR3 consists of 13 residues. Sequenced: PBMCs or a T cell subset sorted from them (not recorded which). This receptor was obtained from an adult who had mild COVID-19 (a few samples of this study predate the infection). Cell type and time point are not known. This chain connects TRBV5-4 to TRBJ1-1; D gene unclear. The CDR3 DNA follows: TGTGCCAGCAGCTTGGAGGGTTGGACTGAAGCTTTCTTT. This gives the protein CASSLEGWTEAFF.